Below, 14 T cell receptor beta chains from the same sample are listed, as sequenced in a study of beta chain features in type 1 diabetes. Isolated RNA was reverse transcribed in full, so expressed TCRB transcripts were sequenced. Profiling relied on immunoSEQ multiplex PCR, and the TCRdb table lists in-frame clones only, not all of them. The sample lists 350,000 to 450,000 clones; over 12% were seen once. The sample comprised naive CD4+ T cells from blood. The receptors were sampled from a woman younger than 30 in good health.

This clone has only a few counts. V and J are TRBV7-2 and TRBJ2-3, with a possible D match to TRBD2 (5 bases). This CDR3 comprises 13 residues. The V and J ends lost 5 bases and 3 bases respectively, with 9 bases between them. Looked up from germline, CDR1 is SGHTA and CDR2 is FQGNSA. Written as DNA, the CDR3 is TGTGCCAGCAGCACTCTAGCAACAGATACGCAGTATTTT. This translates into CASSTLATDTQYF. The full variable domain, completed using reference TRBV7-2 and TRBJ2-3, is GAGVSQSPSNKVTEKGKDVELRCDPISGHTALYWYRQSLGQGLEFLIYFQGNSAPDKSGLPSDRFSAERTGGSVSTLTIQRTQQEDSAVYLCASSTLATDTQYFGPGTRLTVL.

This clone was detected only a few times. The rearrangement uses TRBV7-9 and TRBJ2-5; 13 bases are a match to TRBD2. This CDR3 region has 17 residues. Germline V lookup: CDR1 SEHNR, CDR2 FQNEAQ (reference sequence). V lost 5 bases, J lost 0 bases, and 6 bases stayed unmatched. This CDR3 reads CASSTGLAGAHQETQYF. Written as DNA, the CDR3 is TGTGCCAGCAGCACAGGACTAGCGGGAGCCCACCAAGAGACCCAGTACTTC.

The chain is built from TRBV28 and TRBJ2-3; the match to TRBD2 covers 8 bases. The CDR3 runs to 14 residues. Germline V gives CDR1 MDHEN, CDR2 SYDVKM. V shed 1 base, J shed 9 bases, and the junction held 6 bases outside the gene matches. The CDR3 sequence is CASSLSGLVPTQYF. CDR3 bases: TGTGCCAGCAGTTTATCGGGACTAGTCCCCACGCAGTATTTT.

The sample holds a few counts of this clone. The chain joins TRBV5-1 to TRBJ2-4, with a possible D match to TRBD2 (5 bases). CDR1 and CDR2 (germline): SGHRS, YFSETQ. The CDR3 contains 14 residues. V was pared by 0 bases and J by 5 bases, with 9 bases between. The chain's CDR3 is CASSLAGNQNIQYF. The CDR3 coding sequence is TGCGCCAGCAGCTTGGCCGGGAACCAAAACATTCAGTACTTC.

This clone occurred a few times. This same CDR3 is encoded by further DNA sequences in the sample. The chain has TRBV30 and TRBJ1-1; no clear D gene. Germline V lookup: CDR1 GTSNPN, CDR2 SVGIG (reference sequence). This CDR3 region has 12 residues. V was trimmed by 0 bases and J by 4 bases, leaving 6 bases between them. The CDR3 protein is CAWSVLGTEAFF. DNA of the CDR3: TGTGCCTGGAGTGTACTCGGCACTGAAGCTTTCTTT.

The rearrangement joins TRBV5-1 to TRBJ2-5, with a weak D call TRBD1 (6 bases). Germline V lookup: CDR1 SGHRS, CDR2 YFSETQ. V was shortened by 1 base and J by 1 base, with 8 bases between the two germline ends. This CDR3 has 14 residues. DNA of the CDR3: TGCGCCAGCAGCTTGTCGGACAGCCAAGAGACCCAGTACTTC. Its translation is CASSLSDSQETQYF.

The chain links TRBV13 to TRBJ2-2, with 9 bases identical to TRBD1. Germline-derived CDR1 and CDR2 are PRHDT and FYEKMQ (reference sequence). With V trimmed by 5 bases and J by 3 bases, 7 bases remained unmatched. The CDR3 runs 16 residues. For the CDR3, the DNA is TGTGCCAGCAGCCCTCCGACAGGGGGAGACACCGGGGAGCTGTTTTTT. It codes for CASSPPTGGDTGELFF.

This clone turned up a few times. V is TRBV7-9 and J is TRBJ2-3, with 9 bases matching TRBD2. Trimming removed 4 bases from V and 4 bases from J; junction bases left unmatched: 3. The CDR3 is 14 residues long. Germline assignment: CDR1 SEHNR and CDR2 FQNEAQ (reference sequence). CDR3 in amino acids: CASSSSGTADTQYF. CDR3 nucleotides: TGTGCCAGCAGCTCTAGCGGGACTGCAGATACGCAGTATTTT. Based on the CDR3 plus reference TRBV7-9 and TRBJ2-3, the full variable domain is DTGVSQNPRHKITKRGQNVTFRCDPISEHNRLYWYRQTLGQGPEFLTYFQNEAQLEKSRLLSDRFSAERPKGSFSTLEIQRTEQGDSAMYLCASSSSGTADTQYFGPGTRLTVL.

This clone was detected a few times. The V gene is TRBV29-1, the J gene TRBJ1-3; 11 positions match TRBD1. Germline V lookup: CDR1 SQVTM, CDR2 ANQGSEA. The V gene end was trimmed by 3 bases and the J gene end by 0 bases; junction bases not matched to a gene: 4. The CDR3 runs to 16 residues. The CDR3 region has the DNA TGCAGCGTTGACGGGACAGGGGGATACTCTGGAAACACCATATATTTT. It translates to CSVDGTGGYSGNTIYF.

There are a few counts of this clone. The chain uses TRBV4-1 and TRBJ2-7; D may be TRBD2 (5 bases). The CDR3 totals 15 residues. Per the germline V gene, CDR1 is MGHRA and CDR2 is YSYEKL. Trimming took off 2 bases at V and 5 bases at J, with 16 bases between the two ends. In DNA form, the CDR3 reads TGCGCCAGCAGCCAATACGAGGGAGTGGAGAACGAGCAGTACTTC. Its translation: CASSQYEGVENEQYF.

This clone was seen a few times. The rearrangement uses TRBV5-4 and TRBJ2-1; possibly TRBD1 for D (5 bases). The ends were cut back, 3 bases at V and 3 bases at J, with 10 bases in the middle. The germline gives CDR1 SGHNT, CDR2 YYREEE (reference sequence). The CDR3 has 14 amino acids. This CDR3 is CASSSADSYNEQFF. The CDR3 DNA is TGTGCCAGCAGCTCCGCAGACAGCTACAATGAGCAGTTCTTC.

This chain connects TRBV30 to TRBJ1-2; the match to TRBD1 covers 7 bases. The CDR3 is 15 amino acids. Germline V gene sequence: CDR1 GTSNPN, CDR2 SVGIG (reference sequence). V lost 3 bases and J lost 0; bases outside the gene matches: 7. The CDR3 DNA is TGTGCCTGGAGAGGGGGCTACTTGTCTAACTATGGCTACACCTTC. This encodes CAWRGGYLSNYGYTF. Full variable domain (remainder filled in from reference TRBV30 and TRBJ1-2): SQTIHQWPATLVQPVGSPLSLECTVEGTSNPNLYWYRQAAGRGLQLLFYSVGIGQISSEVPQNLSASRPQDRQFILSSKKLLLSDSGFYLCAWRGGYLSNYGYTFGSGTRLTVV.

The rearrangement uses TRBV30 and TRBJ1-5; no clear D. CDR3 size: 12 residues. Germline CDR1 GTSNPN, CDR2 SVGIG (reference sequence). The germline V and J ends were trimmed by 2 bases and 4 bases, with 6 bases remaining between them. The CDR3 here is CAWSPSNQPQHF. In DNA form, the CDR3 reads TGTGCCTGGAGTCCCTCGAATCAGCCCCAGCATTTT.

The genes are TRBV9 and TRBJ2-5; 11 positions agree with TRBD2. The germline V gene has CDR1 SGDLS and CDR2 YYNGEE. The CDR3 runs 14 residues. The V gene end was trimmed by 4 bases and the J gene end by 10 bases; junction bases not matched to a gene: 9. The CDR3 loop is CASSIGTSGADQYF. The DNA for the CDR3 is TGTGCCAGCAGCATAGGGACTAGCGGTGCGGACCAGTACTTC.